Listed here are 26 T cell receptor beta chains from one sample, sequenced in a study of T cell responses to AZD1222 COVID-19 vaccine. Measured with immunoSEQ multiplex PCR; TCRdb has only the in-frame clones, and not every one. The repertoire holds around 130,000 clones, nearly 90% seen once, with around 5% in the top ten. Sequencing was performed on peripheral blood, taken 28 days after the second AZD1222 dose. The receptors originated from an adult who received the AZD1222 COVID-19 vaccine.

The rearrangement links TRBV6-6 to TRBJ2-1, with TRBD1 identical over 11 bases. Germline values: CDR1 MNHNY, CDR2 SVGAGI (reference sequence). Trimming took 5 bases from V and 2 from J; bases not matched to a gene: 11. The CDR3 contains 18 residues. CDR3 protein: CASSRPWTGGSAYNEQFF. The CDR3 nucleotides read TGTGCCAGCAGTCGCCCCTGGACAGGGGGCTCTGCCTACAATGAGCAGTTCTTC.

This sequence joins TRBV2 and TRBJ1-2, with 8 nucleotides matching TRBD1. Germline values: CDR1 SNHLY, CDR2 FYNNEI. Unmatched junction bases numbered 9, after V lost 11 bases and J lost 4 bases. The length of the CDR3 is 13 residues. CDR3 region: CASWTGPAYGYTF. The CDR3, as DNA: TGTGCCTCTTGGACAGGGCCGGCCTATGGCTACACCTTC.

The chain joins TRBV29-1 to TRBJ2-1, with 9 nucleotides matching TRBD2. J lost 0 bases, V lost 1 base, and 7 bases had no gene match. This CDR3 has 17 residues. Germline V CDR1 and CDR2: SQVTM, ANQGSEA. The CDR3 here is CSVEAVAGASSYNEQFF. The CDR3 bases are TGCAGCGTTGAAGCGGTAGCGGGAGCGAGCTCCTACAATGAGCAGTTCTTC.

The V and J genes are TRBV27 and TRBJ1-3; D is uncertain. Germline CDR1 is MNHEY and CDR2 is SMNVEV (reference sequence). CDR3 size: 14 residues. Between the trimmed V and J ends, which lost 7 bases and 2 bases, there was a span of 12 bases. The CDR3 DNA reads TGTGCCAGCAAACCCGGGCCTCCTGGAAACACCATATATTTT. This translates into CASKPGPPGNTIYF.

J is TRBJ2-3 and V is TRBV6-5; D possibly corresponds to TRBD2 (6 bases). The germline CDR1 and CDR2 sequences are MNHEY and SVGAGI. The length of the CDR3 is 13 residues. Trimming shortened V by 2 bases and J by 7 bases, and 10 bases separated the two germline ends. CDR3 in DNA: TGTGCCAGCAGTTACGGTCTAGCGTATACGCAGTATTTT. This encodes CASSYGLAYTQYF.

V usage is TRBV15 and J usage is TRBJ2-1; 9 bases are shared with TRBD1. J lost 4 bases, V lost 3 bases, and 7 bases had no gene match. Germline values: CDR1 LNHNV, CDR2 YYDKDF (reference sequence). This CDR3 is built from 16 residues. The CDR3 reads CATSSPGQGFYNEQFF. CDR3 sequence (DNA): TGTGCCACCAGCAGCCCGGGACAGGGTTTTTACAATGAGCAGTTCTTC.

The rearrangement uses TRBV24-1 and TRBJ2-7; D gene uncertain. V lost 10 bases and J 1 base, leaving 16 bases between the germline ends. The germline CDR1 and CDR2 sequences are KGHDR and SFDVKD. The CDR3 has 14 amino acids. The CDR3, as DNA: TGTGCCACTCAATCTCGAGACACGTCCTACGAGCAGTACTTC. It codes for CATQSRDTSYEQYF.

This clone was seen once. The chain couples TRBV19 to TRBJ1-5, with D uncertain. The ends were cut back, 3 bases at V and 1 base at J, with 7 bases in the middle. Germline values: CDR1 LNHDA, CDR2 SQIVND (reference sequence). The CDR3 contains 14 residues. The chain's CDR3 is CASSIPRSNQPQHF. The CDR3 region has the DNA TGTGCCAGTAGTATCCCCAGGAGCAATCAGCCCCAGCATTTT.

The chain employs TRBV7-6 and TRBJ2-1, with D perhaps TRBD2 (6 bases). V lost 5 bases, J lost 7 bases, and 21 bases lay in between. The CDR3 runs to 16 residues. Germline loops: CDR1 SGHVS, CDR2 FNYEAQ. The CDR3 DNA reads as TGTGCCAGCAGCCCACTAGCCGGAGAAGGGAAGAATGAGCAGTTCTTC. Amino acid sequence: CASSPLAGEGKNEQFF.

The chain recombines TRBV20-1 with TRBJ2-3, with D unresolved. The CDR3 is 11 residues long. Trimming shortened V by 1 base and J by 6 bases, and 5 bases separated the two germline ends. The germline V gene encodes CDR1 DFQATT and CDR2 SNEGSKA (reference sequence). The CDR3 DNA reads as TGCAGTGCTAGAGCTCATGATACGCAGTATTTT. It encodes CSARAHDTQYF.

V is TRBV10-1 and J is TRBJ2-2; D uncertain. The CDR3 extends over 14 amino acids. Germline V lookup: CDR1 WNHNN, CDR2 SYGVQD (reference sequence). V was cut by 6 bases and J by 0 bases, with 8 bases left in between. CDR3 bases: TGCGCCAGCAGAGACACCCCGAACACCGGGGAGCTGTTTTTT. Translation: CASRDTPNTGELFF.

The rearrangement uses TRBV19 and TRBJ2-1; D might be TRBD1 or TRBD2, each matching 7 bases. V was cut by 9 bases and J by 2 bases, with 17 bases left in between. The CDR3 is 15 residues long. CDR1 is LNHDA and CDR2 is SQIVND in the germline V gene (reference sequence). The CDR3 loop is CASNRGGGAYNEQFF. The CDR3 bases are TGTGCCAGCAACAGGGGAGGGGGCGCCTACAATGAGCAGTTCTTC.

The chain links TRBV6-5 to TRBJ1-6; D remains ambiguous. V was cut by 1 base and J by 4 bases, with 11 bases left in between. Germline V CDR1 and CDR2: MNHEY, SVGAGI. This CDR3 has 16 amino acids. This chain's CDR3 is CASSYLAQTYNSPLHF. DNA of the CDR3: TGTGCCAGCAGTTACTTGGCGCAGACTTATAATTCACCCCTCCACTTT.

CDR3 amino acids: CASSPGARAFF. CDR3 sequence (DNA): TGTGCCAGCAGCCCAGGGGCAAGGGCTTTCTTT. V is TRBV7-2 and J is TRBJ1-1, with a weak D call TRBD1 (6 bases). V lost 5 bases, J lost 11 bases, and 12 bases lay in between. CDR1 is SGHTA, CDR2 FQGNSA, per germline. The CDR3 covers 11 residues.

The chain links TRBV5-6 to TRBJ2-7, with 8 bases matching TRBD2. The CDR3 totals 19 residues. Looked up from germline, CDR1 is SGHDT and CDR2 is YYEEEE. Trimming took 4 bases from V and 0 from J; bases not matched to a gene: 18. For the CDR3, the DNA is TGTGCCAGCAGCGCCAAGCTAGTTTCGGCGGGGGGCCTCTCCTACGAGCAGTACTTC. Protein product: CASSAKLVSAGGLSYEQYF.

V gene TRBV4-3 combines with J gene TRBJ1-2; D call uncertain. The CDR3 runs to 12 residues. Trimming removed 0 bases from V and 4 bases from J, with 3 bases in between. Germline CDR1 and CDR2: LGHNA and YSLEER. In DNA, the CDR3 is TGCGCCAGCAGCCAAGATTCCTATGGCTACACCTTC. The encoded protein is CASSQDSYGYTF.

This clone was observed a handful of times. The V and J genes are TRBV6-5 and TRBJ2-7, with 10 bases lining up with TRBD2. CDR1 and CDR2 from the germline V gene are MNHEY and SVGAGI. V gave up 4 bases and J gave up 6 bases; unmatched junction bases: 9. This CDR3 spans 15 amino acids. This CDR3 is CASSFSGGPSGEQYF. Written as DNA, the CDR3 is TGTGCCAGCAGTTTTAGCGGGGGGCCCTCGGGCGAGCAGTACTTC.

The CDR3 spells CASSLSYEQYF. Here the CDR3 DNA reads TGTGCCAGCTCCCTCTCCTACGAGCAGTACTTC. V and J are TRBV18 and TRBJ2-7; D uncertain. Germline CDR1 is KGHSH and CDR2 is LQKENI. V was pared by 6 bases and J by 0 bases, with 3 bases between. The CDR3 is made up of 11 amino acids.

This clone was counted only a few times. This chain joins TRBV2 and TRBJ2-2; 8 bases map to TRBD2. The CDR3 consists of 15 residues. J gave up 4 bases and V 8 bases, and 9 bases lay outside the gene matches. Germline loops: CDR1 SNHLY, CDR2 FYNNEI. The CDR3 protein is CASLSGSGGTGELFF. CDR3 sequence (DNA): TGTGCCAGCCTAAGCGGGAGTGGCGGCACCGGGGAGCTGTTTTTT. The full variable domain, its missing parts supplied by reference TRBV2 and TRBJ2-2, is EPEVTQTPSHQVTQMGQEVILRCVPISNHLYFYWYRQILGQKVEFLVSFYNNEISEKSEIFDDQFSVERPDGSNFTLKIRSTKLEDSAMYFCASLSGSGGTGELFFGEGSRLTVL.

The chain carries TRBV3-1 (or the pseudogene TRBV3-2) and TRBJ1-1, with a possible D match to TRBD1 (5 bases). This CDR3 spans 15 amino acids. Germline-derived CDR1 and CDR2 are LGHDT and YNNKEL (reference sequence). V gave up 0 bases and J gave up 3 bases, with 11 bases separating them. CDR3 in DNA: TGTGCCAGCAGCCAAGAGGAGATGGGGGACACTGAAGCTTTCTTT. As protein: CASSQEEMGDTEAFF.

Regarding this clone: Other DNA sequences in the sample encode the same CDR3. The CDR3 DNA follows: TGTGCCAGCTCACCGGGTAGCAATCAGCCCCAGCATTTT. This encodes CASSPGSNQPQHF. V is TRBV18 and J is TRBJ1-5; the D is unclear. V was clipped by 3 bases and J by 0 bases, with 3 bases between them. The length of the CDR3 is 13 residues. In germline, CDR1 is KGHSH, CDR2 LQKENI.

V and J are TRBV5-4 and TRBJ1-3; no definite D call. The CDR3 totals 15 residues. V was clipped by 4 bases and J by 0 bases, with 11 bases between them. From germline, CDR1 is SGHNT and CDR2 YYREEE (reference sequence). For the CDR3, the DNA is TGTGCCAGCAGCCCCGATAAGGCCTCTGGAAACACCATATATTTT. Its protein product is CASSPDKASGNTIYF.

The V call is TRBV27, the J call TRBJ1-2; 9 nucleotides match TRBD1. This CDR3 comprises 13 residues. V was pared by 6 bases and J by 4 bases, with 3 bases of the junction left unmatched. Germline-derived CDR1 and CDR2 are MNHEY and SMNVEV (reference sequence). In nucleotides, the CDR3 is TGTGCCAGCAGCGGGACAGGGACCTATGGCTACACCTTC. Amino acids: CASSGTGTYGYTF.

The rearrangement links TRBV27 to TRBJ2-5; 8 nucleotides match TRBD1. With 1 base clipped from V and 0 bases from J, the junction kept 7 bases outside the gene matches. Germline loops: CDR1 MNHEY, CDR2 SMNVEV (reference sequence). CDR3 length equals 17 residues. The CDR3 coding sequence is TGTGCCAGCAGTTTATTGGTGGCAGGGGGCCACCAAGAGACCCAGTACTTC. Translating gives CASSLLVAGGHQETQYF.

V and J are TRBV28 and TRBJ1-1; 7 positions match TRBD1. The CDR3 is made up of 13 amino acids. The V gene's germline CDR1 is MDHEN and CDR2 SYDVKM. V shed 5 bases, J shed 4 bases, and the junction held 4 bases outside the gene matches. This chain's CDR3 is CASSEQGSTEAFF. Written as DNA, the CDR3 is TGTGCCAGCAGTGAACAGGGGAGCACTGAAGCTTTCTTT.

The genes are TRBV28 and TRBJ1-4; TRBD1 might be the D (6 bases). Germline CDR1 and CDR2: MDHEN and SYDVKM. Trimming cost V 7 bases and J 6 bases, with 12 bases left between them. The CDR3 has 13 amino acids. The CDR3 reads CASKTQGDEKLFF. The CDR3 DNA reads TGTGCCAGCAAAACACAGGGAGATGAAAAACTGTTTTTT.